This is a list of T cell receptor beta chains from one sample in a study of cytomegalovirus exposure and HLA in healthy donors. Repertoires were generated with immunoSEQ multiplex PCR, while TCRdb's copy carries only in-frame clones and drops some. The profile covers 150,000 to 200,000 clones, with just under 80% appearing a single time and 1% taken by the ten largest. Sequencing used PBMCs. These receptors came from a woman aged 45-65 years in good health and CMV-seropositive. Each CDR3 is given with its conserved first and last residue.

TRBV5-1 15 CASSPGAGAYNEQFF
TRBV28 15 CASSLGPRGQSPLHF
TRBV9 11 CATGGRETQYF
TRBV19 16 CASSTLSTSTNEKLFF
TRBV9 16 CASSPVVRGARNTIYF
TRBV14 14 CASSQQGNSYGYTF
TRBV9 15 CASSVSGAGRYEQYF
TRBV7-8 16 CASSLAPDPRRGEQFF
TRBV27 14 CASSLVAGRYEQYF
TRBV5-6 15 CASSLGGGAYNEQFF
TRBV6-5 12 CASGRGGYEQYF
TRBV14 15 CASSQDLNRLETQYF
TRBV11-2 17 CASSFEGTSGSYYEQYF
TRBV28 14 CATPRRGVAGGYTF
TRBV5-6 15 CASSSPGLREDTQYF
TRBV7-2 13 CASSLNFPGELFF
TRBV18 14 CASSPPGGRTEAFF
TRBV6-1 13 CASCRGLFEKLFF
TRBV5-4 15 CASSRSSGDQYEQYF
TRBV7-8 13 CAGSRGPLETQYF
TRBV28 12 CASSLWERPANF
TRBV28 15 CASSGTGVGTDTQYF
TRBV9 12 CASSERGGELFF
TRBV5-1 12 CASSLVLNEQFF
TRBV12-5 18 CASGLAGTSGPSTDTQYF
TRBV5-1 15 CASSLNGQNTGELFF
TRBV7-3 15 CASSLTGGAGYEQYF
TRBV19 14 CASSVTGQGGEQYF